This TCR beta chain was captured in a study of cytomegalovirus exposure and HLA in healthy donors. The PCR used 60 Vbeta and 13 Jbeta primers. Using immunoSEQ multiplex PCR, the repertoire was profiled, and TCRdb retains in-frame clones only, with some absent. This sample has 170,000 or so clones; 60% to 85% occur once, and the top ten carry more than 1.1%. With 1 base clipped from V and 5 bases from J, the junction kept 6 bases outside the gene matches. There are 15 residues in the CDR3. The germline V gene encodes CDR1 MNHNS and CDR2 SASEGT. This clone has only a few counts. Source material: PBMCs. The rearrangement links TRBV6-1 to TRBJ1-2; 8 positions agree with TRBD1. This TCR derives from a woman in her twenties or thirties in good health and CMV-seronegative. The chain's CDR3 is CASSEGQGARYGYTF. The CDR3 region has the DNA TGTGCCAGCAGTGAAGGGCAGGGGGCCAGGTATGGCTACACCTTC.